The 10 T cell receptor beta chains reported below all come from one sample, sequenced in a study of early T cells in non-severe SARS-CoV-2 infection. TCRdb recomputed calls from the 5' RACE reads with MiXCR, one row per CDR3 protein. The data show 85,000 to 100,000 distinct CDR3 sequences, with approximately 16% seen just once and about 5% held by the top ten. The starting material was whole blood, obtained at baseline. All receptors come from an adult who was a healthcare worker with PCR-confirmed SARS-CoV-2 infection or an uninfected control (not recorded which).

CDR3 sequence reads: CASSYARLAGGTDTQYF. The CDR3 DNA follows: TGTGCCAGCAGTTACGCGAGACTAGCGGGAGGGACAGATACGCAGTATTTT. The chain joins TRBV6-5 to TRBJ2-3, with 14 bases lining up with TRBD2. The CDR3 extends over 17 amino acids. V gave up 2 bases and J gave up 3 bases; unmatched junction bases: 4. CDR1 MNHEY and CDR2 SVGAGI come from the germline V gene.

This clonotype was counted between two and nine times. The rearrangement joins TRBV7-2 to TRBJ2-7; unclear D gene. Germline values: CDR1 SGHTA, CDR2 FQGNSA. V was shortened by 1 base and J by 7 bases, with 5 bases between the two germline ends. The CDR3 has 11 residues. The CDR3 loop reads CASSLGREQYF. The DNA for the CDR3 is TGTGCCAGCAGCTTAGGGCGGGAGCAGTACTTC.

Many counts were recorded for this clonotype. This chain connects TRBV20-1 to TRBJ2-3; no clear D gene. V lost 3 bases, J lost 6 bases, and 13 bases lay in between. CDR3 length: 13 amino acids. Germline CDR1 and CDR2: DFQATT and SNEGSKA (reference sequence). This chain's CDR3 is CSASTYFADTQYF. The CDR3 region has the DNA TGCAGTGCTAGCACCTACTTTGCGGATACGCAGTATTTT.

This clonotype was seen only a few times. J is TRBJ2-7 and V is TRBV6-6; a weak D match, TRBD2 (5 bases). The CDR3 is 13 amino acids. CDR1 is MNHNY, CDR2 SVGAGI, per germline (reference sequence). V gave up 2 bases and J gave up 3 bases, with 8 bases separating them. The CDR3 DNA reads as TGTGCCAGCAGTTACACGGGATTCTACGAGCAGTACTTC. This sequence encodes CASSYTGFYEQYF.

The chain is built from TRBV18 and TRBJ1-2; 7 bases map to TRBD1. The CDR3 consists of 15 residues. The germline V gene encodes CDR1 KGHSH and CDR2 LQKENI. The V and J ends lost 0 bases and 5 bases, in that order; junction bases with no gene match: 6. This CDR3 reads CASSPPNGQAYGYTF. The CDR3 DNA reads TGTGCCAGCTCACCACCCAACGGACAGGCTTATGGCTACACCTTC.

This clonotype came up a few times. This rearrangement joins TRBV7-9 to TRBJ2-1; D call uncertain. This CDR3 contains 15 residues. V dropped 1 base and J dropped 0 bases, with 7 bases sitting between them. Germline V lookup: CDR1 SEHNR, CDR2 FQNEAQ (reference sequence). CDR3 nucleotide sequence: TGTGCCAGCAGCTTAGTCGGTAGCTCCTACAATGAGCAGTTCTTC. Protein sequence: CASSLVGSSYNEQFF.

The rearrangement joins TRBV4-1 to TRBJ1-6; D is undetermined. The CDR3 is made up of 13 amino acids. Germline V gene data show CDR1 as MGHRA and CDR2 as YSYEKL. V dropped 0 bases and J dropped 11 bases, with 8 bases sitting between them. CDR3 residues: CASSQDIFTPLHF. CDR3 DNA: TGCGCCAGCAGCCAAGATATCTTCACACCCCTCCACTTT.

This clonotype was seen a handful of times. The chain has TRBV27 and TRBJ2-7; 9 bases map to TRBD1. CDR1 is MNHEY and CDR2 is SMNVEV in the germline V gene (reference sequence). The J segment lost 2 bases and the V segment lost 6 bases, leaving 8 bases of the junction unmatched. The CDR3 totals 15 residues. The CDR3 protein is CASRIAGTGPYEQYF. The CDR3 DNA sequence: TGTGCCAGCAGAATAGCCGGGACAGGGCCCTACGAGCAGTACTTC.

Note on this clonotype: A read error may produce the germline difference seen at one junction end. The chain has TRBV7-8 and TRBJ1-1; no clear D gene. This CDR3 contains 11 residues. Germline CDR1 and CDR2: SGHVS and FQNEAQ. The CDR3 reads CASSLNSEAFF. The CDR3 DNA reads TGTGCCAGCAGCCTCAACAGTGAAGCTTTCTTT. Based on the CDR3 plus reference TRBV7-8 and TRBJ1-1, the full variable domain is GAGVSQSPRYKVAKRGQDVALRCDPISGHVSLFWYQQALGQGPEFLTYFQNEAQLDKSGLPSDRFFAERPEGSVSTLKIQRTQQEDSAVYLCASSLNSEAFFGQGTRLTVV.

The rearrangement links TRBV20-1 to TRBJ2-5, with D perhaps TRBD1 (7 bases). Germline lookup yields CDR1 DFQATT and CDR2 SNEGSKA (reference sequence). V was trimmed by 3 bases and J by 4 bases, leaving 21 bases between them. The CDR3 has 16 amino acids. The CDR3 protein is CSASWEEGAKGETQYF. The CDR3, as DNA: TGCAGTGCTAGCTGGGAGGAGGGGGCGAAGGGAGAGACCCAGTACTTC.